These 3 T cell receptor beta chains were all obtained from the same sample, sequenced in a study of cytomegalovirus exposure and HLA in healthy donors. Generated by immunoSEQ multiplex PCR, the TCRdb table keeps only in-frame clones and is missing some. The table shows approximately 220,000 clones, with 75% to 90% occurring only once. The sequencing sample was made of PBMCs. Receptor source: a woman aged 30 to 39 in good health and CMV-seropositive.

V usage is TRBV13 and J usage is TRBJ2-1; 8 nucleotides align to TRBD2. There are 16 residues in the CDR3. Germline loops: CDR1 PRHDT, CDR2 FYEKMQ (reference sequence). V gave up 4 bases and J gave up 4 bases; unmatched junction bases: 9. The CDR3 here is CASSSRAGGGYNEQFF. In DNA form, the CDR3 reads TGTGCCAGCAGCTCCCGAGCGGGCGGGGGGTACAATGAGCAGTTCTTC.

The chain joins TRBV28 to TRBJ2-1; the D gene is possibly TRBD1 (6 bases). The CDR3 has 14 residues. V lost 6 bases, J lost 2 bases, and 11 bases lay in between. Germline V gene sequence: CDR1 MDHEN, CDR2 SYDVKM. CDR3 in DNA: TGTGCCAGCAGGCCGGACAGCACCTACAATGAGCAGTTCTTC. Protein sequence: CASRPDSTYNEQFF.

The CDR3 coding sequence is TGCGCCAGCAGCCAAGACATCGGCAGCTTTAATGAAAAACTGTTTTTT. It yields the protein CASSQDIGSFNEKLFF. The V and J genes are TRBV4-1 and TRBJ1-4; no definite D call. The CDR3 runs to 16 residues. V was pared by 0 bases and J by 4 bases, with 12 bases between. CDR1 MGHRA and CDR2 YSYEKL come from the germline V gene.